This passage covers 27 T cell receptor beta chains from one sample sequenced in a study of shared T cell receptors in the human thymus. Produced via immunoSEQ multiplex PCR; TCRdb's table is partial and in-frame only. The repertoire has around 730,000 clones, 75% to 90% of them found once; the top ten carry 0.0095% to 0.011%. The sample was also linked to a second study, of human thymus T cells.

Sequencing was performed on thymocytes. All receptors derive from a girl in the first two years of life with a congenital heart defect.

The chain combines TRBV30 with TRBJ1-5; 8 nucleotides agree with TRBD1. J was trimmed by 0 bases and V by 5 bases; bases with no gene match: 12. CDR1 and CDR2 (germline): GTSNPN, SVGIG (reference sequence). This CDR3 region has 17 residues. CDR3: CAWASGTGLYSNQPQHF. CDR3 nucleotides: TGTGCCTGGGCGTCCGGGACAGGATTATATAGCAATCAGCCCCAGCATTTT.

This chain links TRBV9 with TRBJ2-7, with 9 nucleotides matching TRBD1. The V gene's germline CDR1 is SGDLS and CDR2 YYNGEE. V gave up 7 bases and J gave up 4 bases; unmatched junction bases: 15. The CDR3 extends over 16 amino acids. The CDR3 protein is CASGAETGGGPYEQYF. The CDR3 DNA follows: TGTGCCAGCGGCGCAGAAACAGGGGGCGGACCGTACGAGCAGTACTTC.

The CDR3 sequence: CASGLVGASGVRLGPNEQFF. The DNA for the CDR3 is TGTGCTAGTGGTTTGGTGGGGGCTAGCGGGGTACGATTAGGCCCCAATGAGCAGTTCTTC. The V and J genes are TRBV12-5 and TRBJ2-1; 9 nucleotides line up with TRBD2. From germline, CDR1 is LGHNT and CDR2 FRNRAP. The CDR3 contains 20 residues. J gave up 6 bases and V 0 bases, and 18 bases lay outside the gene matches.

The genes are TRBV25-1 and TRBJ2-5; D possibly corresponds to TRBD2 (6 bases). V lost 7 bases to trimming and J lost 5 bases, with 11 bases between them. Germline CDR1 MGHDK, CDR2 SYGVNS. This CDR3 has 12 residues. The CDR3 region is CASTSDRETQYF. The CDR3 nucleotides are TGTGCCAGCACTAGCGACCGGGAGACCCAGTACTTC.

J is TRBJ1-2 and V is TRBV25-1; D is undetermined. The germline V and J ends were trimmed by 3 bases and 6 bases, with 11 bases remaining between them. This CDR3 comprises 13 residues. CDR1 MGHDK and CDR2 SYGVNS come from the germline V gene. The CDR3 loop reads CASSESHRDGYTF. CDR3 nucleotide sequence: TGTGCCAGCAGTGAGAGTCACCGGGATGGCTACACCTTC.

V gene TRBV6-5 combines with J gene TRBJ2-1, with TRBD2 matching 9 bases. V dropped 2 bases and J dropped 4; count of bases not matched to a gene: 3. This CDR3 is built from 15 residues. CDR1 is MNHEY, CDR2 SVGAGI, per germline. In nucleotides, the CDR3 is TGTGCCAGCAGTTACCGGACTAGCGAATACAATGAGCAGTTCTTC. Protein product: CASSYRTSEYNEQFF.

J is TRBJ2-2 and V is TRBV25-1, with a tentative D call TRBD2 (6 bases). CDR1 and CDR2 from the germline V gene are MGHDK and SYGVNS. Deletions cut 2 bases from V and 0 bases from J, with 13 bases between. The CDR3 has 17 residues. DNA for the CDR3: TGTGCCAGCAGTGAACTTTGGGAGGAAGCGAACACCGGGGAGCTGTTTTTT. It yields the protein CASSELWEEANTGELFF.

The chain uses TRBV15 and TRBJ2-1, with 9 bases lining up with TRBD2. The CDR3 loop spans 18 amino acids. CDR1 and CDR2 (germline): LNHNV, YYDKDF (reference sequence). V lost 1 base, J lost 2 bases, and 9 bases stayed unmatched. CDR3 sequence (DNA): TGTGCCACCAGCAGAGGATTTTGGCAGCGGGGGGCCTACAATGAGCAGTTCTTC. This translates into CATSRGFWQRGAYNEQFF.

The chain employs TRBV5-8 and TRBJ1-1, with D unclear. Trimming cost V 3 bases and J 5 bases, with 8 bases left between them. The CDR3 consists of 12 residues. Germline-derived CDR1 and CDR2 are SGHTS and YDEGEE. CDR3 nucleotides: TGTGCCAGCAGCTCCCGGGGAACTGAAGCTTTCTTT. Its protein is CASSSRGTEAFF.

The rearrangement joins TRBV27 to TRBJ2-3, with TRBD1 matching over 8 bases. The CDR3 contains 16 residues. Germline trimming cut 5 bases from V and 2 bases from J; bases unmatched to any gene: 9. Germline CDR1 is MNHEY and CDR2 is SMNVEV (reference sequence). CDR3 bases: TGTGCCAGCAGTACTCCCGGGACAGGCTACACAGATACGCAGTATTTT. Translation gives CASSTPGTGYTDTQYF.

The chain links TRBV14 to TRBJ2-2, with 10 bases aligning to TRBD2. Germline loops: CDR1 SGHDN, CDR2 FVKESK. With V trimmed by 0 bases and J by 6 bases, 7 bases remained unmatched. There are 17 residues in the CDR3. The CDR3 coding sequence is TGTGCCAGCAGCCAAGATCTAGCGGGGGCCCCTCCCGGGGAGCTGTTTTTT. Protein: CASSQDLAGAPPGELFF. The whole variable domain, remainder taken from reference TRBV14 and TRBJ2-2, is EAGVTQFPSHSVIEKGQTVTLRCDPISGHDNLYWYRRVMGKEIKFLLHFVKESKQDESGMPNNRFLAERTGGTYSTLKVQPAELEDSGVYFCASSQDLAGAPPGELFFGEGSRLTVL.

Notes on this clone: This sample includes further DNA sequences coding for the same CDR3. The chain links TRBV5-4 to TRBJ1-1; a possible D gene is TRBD1 (6 bases). This CDR3 comprises 14 residues. V lost 0 bases to trimming and J lost 4 bases, with 10 bases between them. Germline-derived CDR1 and CDR2 are SGHNT and YYREEE (reference sequence). CDR3 nucleotides: TGTGCCAGCAGCTTGGACAGAGGGGGCACTGAAGCTTTCTTT. This encodes CASSLDRGGTEAFF.

The V gene is TRBV28, the J gene TRBJ2-3; D remains unclear. V lost 4 bases, J lost 3 bases, and 8 bases lay in between. The CDR3 has 13 residues. Germline CDR1 MDHEN, CDR2 SYDVKM. The CDR3 bases are TGTGCCAGCAGTTCCTTTCTTACAGATACGCAGTATTTT. This sequence encodes CASSSFLTDTQYF.

The gene calls are TRBV4-3 and TRBJ1-2; 7 bases are shared with TRBD1. Germline loops: CDR1 LGHNA, CDR2 YSLEER. With V trimmed by 0 bases and J by 2 bases, 9 bases remained unmatched. This CDR3 region has 17 residues. The CDR3 sequence: CASSQETPRDRNYGYTF. The CDR3 nucleotides read TGCGCCAGCAGCCAAGAAACCCCGAGGGACAGAAACTATGGCTACACCTTC.

The gene calls are TRBV15 and TRBJ2-7; 7 bases are a match to TRBD1. The germline V gene has CDR1 LNHNV and CDR2 YYDKDF (reference sequence). Germline trimming cut 3 bases from V and 7 bases from J; bases unmatched to any gene: 9. The CDR3 is 14 amino acids. The CDR3 region has the DNA TGTGCCACCAGCAGCCTCACAGGGGCAGGAGAGCAGTACTTC. Its protein product is CATSSLTGAGEQYF.

The chain links TRBV5-4 to TRBJ1-2, with D possibly TRBD1 on 6 matching bases. The V gene lost 1 base and the J gene lost 8 bases, with 21 bases spanning the gap. The length of the CDR3 is 16 residues. Germline CDR1 and CDR2: SGHNT and YYREEE (reference sequence). Here the CDR3 reads CASSLQGHLAFLGYTF. Written as DNA, the CDR3 is TGTGCCAGCAGCTTGCAGGGACATCTAGCCTTCCTAGGCTACACCTTC.

V gene TRBV7-8 combines with J gene TRBJ1-1; TRBD1 agrees at 7 bases. J gave up 1 base and V 0 bases, and 2 bases lay outside the gene matches. Germline V gene lookup returns CDR1 SGHVS and CDR2 FQNEAQ. The CDR3 has 15 amino acids. The DNA of the CDR3 is TGTGCCAGCAGCTTAGCCGGGACAGAGAACACTGAAGCTTTCTTT. This translates into CASSLAGTENTEAFF.

This rearrangement joins TRBV29-1 to TRBJ1-2; 8 bases line up with TRBD1. CDR3 length: 15 residues. V lost 4 bases, J lost 6 bases, and 13 bases stayed unmatched. Germline V lookup: CDR1 SQVTM, CDR2 ANQGSEA. The CDR3: CSVAYIGQGVNGYTF. The CDR3 nucleotides read TGCAGCGTTGCTTATATCGGACAGGGAGTAAATGGCTACACCTTC.

V gene TRBV4-3 combines with J gene TRBJ2-3, with TRBD1 matching 8 bases. J lost 1 base, V lost 3 bases, and 12 bases had no gene match. Germline loops: CDR1 LGHNA, CDR2 YSLEER. The CDR3 is made up of 18 amino acids. As DNA, the CDR3 is TGCGCCAGCAGCCAGGACAGGGAACCACCACAGGGCACAGATACGCAGTATTTT. Its translation: CASSQDREPPQGTDTQYF.

The rearrangement joins TRBV9 to TRBJ1-6; possibly TRBD1 for D (5 bases). CDR3 length equals 15 residues. V was trimmed by 4 bases and J by 10 bases, leaving 18 bases between them. CDR1 is SGDLS, CDR2 YYNGEE, per germline. CDR3 nucleotides: TGTGCCAGCAGCCCGCGGGACCGCGATCGGTCACCCCTCCACTTT. Translation: CASSPRDRDRSPLHF.

The V gene is TRBV4-1, the J gene TRBJ1-2; D is uncertain. Between the trimmed V and J ends, which lost 0 bases and 11 bases, there was a span of 16 bases. This CDR3 contains 14 residues. Germline V gene lookup returns CDR1 MGHRA and CDR2 YSYEKL. The CDR3 sequence: CASSQDTECLRYTF. The CDR3 DNA reads as TGCGCCAGCAGCCAAGACACGGAGTGCCTTAGGTACACCTTC.

V and J are TRBV30 and TRBJ1-1; D is perhaps TRBD1 (6 bases). Trimming cost V 3 bases and J 8 bases, with 13 bases left between them. Germline assignment: CDR1 GTSNPN and CDR2 SVGIG (reference sequence). The CDR3 loop spans 12 amino acids. The CDR3 nucleotides are TGTGCCTGGAGACACTCCGGGACAGAAGCTTTCTTT. It yields the protein CAWRHSGTEAFF.

This chain uses TRBV27 with TRBJ1-4; TRBD1 agrees at 8 bases. CDR1 is MNHEY, CDR2 SMNVEV, per germline (reference sequence). V was pared by 1 base and J by 3 bases, with 22 bases of the junction left unmatched. The CDR3 runs 22 residues. CDR3 bases: TGTGCCAGCAGTTTATACCCCGCTGGAGAGACAGGGGACGGGGAGGCTAATGAAAAACTGTTTTTT. Translated, it gives CASSLYPAGETGDGEANEKLFF.

The gene calls are TRBV11-2 and TRBJ1-2; D perhaps matches TRBD1 (5 bases). The CDR3 contains 15 residues. V lost 6 bases and J lost 6, with 20 bases in between. Germline V gives CDR1 SGHAT, CDR2 FQNNGV. CDR3 amino acids: CASRPIQGGVNGYTF. The CDR3 DNA reads TGTGCCAGCAGACCTATCCAGGGTGGGGTTAATGGCTACACCTTC. Full variable domain (remainder filled in from reference TRBV11-2 and TRBJ1-2): EAGVAQSPRYKIIEKRQSVAFWCNPISGHATLYWYQQILGQGPKLLIQFQNNGVVDDSQLPKDRFSAERLKGVDSTLKIQPAKLEDSAVYLCASRPIQGGVNGYTFGSGTRLTVV.

V gene TRBV9 combines with J gene TRBJ1-6, with D tentatively TRBD1 (6 bases). This CDR3 has 13 amino acids. Germline V gene data show CDR1 as SGDLS and CDR2 as YYNGEE. V was pared by 3 bases and J by 9 bases, with 10 bases between. The CDR3 DNA reads as TGTGCCAGCAGCGAGGGGGTCCGTTCACCCCTCCACTTT. As protein: CASSEGVRSPLHF.

The chain recombines TRBV28 with TRBJ1-2, with TRBD1 identical over 10 bases. There are 14 residues in the CDR3. The germline V gene encodes CDR1 MDHEN and CDR2 SYDVKM. The V segment lost 6 bases and the J segment 2 bases; nucleotides outside the gene matches: 3. CDR3 region: CASRRTGGNYGYTF. DNA of the CDR3: TGTGCCAGCAGGCGGACAGGGGGAAACTATGGCTACACCTTC.

The rearrangement links TRBV5-6 to TRBJ1-2; D perhaps matches TRBD1 (6 bases). V lost 4 bases to trimming and J lost 0 bases, with 19 bases between them. There are 17 residues in the CDR3. From germline, CDR1 is SGHDT and CDR2 YYEEEE. For the CDR3, the DNA is TGTGCCAGCAGCCCTGGACAGCTCTCTTCTACTAACTATGGCTACACCTTC. Encoded protein: CASSPGQLSSTNYGYTF.